This T cell receptor (beta chain) was found in a study of T cells after yellow fever vaccination. Template switching by 5'RACE produced TCR cDNA, adding a universal primer site and UMIs. TCRdb reprocessed the 5' RACE reads via MiXCR and lists one record per CDR3 protein. In the table there are 610,000 or so distinct CDR3 sequences, 9% to 15% of which are singletons. Study-wide findings and caveats: Post-booster repertoires contained most primary-vaccination clones again (96% CD4, about 90% CD8).

V dropped 7 bases and J dropped 0 bases, with 9 bases sitting between them. Germline V CDR1 and CDR2: DFQATT, SNEGSKA (reference sequence). The CDR3 consists of 13 residues. This clonotype has a count of ten or more. The target antigen is unknown. This sequence joins TRBV20-1 and TRBJ2-2, with D unclear. Sequencing used PBMCs, obtained on the day of the yellow fever booster vaccination. The clonotype comes from a man aged 25-45 years who received the YFV17D yellow fever vaccine. The CDR3 is CSGQFSNTGELFF. The DNA for the CDR3 is TGCAGTGGACAATTTTCGAACACCGGGGAGCTGTTTTTT.